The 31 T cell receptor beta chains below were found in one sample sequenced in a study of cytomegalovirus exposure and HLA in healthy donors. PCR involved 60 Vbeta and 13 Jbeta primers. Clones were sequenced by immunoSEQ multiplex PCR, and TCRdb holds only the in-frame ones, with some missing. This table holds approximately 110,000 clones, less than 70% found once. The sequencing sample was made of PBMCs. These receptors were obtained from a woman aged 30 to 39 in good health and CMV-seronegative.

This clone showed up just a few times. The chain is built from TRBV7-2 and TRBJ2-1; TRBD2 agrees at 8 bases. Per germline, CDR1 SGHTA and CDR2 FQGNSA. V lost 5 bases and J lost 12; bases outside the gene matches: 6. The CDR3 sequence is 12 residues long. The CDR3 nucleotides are TGTGCCAGCAGCCCTATAGCGGGATGGCAGTTCTTC. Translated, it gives CASSPIAGWQFF.

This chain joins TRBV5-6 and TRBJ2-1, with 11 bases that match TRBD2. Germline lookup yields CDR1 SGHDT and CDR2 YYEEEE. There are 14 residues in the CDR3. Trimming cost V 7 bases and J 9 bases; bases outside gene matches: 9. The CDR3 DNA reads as TGTGCCAGCGGAAAAATAGCGGGAGGGGCTGAGCAGTTCTTC. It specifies CASGKIAGGAEQFF.

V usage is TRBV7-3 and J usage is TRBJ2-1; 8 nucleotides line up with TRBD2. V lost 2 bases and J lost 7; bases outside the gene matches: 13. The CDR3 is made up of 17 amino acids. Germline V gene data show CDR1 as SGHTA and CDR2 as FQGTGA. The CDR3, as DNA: TGTGCCAGCAGCTTATTCCCGACTAGCGAGTCACCGAATGAGCAGTTCTTC. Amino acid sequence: CASSLFPTSESPNEQFF.

The CDR3 coding sequence is TGTGCCAGCAGCTCCTTCGTCCCGGGACAGGGGTTGAACACTGAAGCTTTCTTT. Protein product: CASSSFVPGQGLNTEAFF. V gene TRBV5-6 combines with J gene TRBJ1-1, with 10 bases lining up with TRBD1. There are 18 residues in the CDR3. The germline V gene encodes CDR1 SGHDT and CDR2 YYEEEE. The ends lost 3 bases at V and 0 bases at J; junction bases unmatched: 11.

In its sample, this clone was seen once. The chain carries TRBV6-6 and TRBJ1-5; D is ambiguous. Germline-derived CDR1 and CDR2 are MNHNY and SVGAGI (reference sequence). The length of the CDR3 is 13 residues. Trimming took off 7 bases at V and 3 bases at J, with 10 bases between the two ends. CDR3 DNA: TGTGCCAGCACCCAGACACCCAATCAGCCCCAGCATTTT. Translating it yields CASTQTPNQPQHF.

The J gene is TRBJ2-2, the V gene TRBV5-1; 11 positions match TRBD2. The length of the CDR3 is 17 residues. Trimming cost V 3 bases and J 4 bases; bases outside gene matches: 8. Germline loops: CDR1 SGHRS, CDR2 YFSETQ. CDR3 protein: CASSWWGLAAGTGELFF. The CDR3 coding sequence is TGCGCCAGCAGCTGGTGGGGACTAGCGGCAGGCACCGGGGAGCTGTTTTTT.

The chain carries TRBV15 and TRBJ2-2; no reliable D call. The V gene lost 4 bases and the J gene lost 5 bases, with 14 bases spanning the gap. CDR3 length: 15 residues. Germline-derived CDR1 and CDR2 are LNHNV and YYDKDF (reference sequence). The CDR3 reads CATSKRTPVTGELFF. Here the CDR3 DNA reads TGTGCCACCAGCAAGCGAACTCCTGTGACCGGGGAGCTGTTTTTT.

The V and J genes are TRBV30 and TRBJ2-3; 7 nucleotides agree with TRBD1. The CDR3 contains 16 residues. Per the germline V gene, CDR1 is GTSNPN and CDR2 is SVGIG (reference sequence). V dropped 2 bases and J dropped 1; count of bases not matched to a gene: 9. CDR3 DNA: TGTGCCTGGAGTAGGAAGACAGGGAGCGGCACAGATACGCAGTATTTT. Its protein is CAWSRKTGSGTDTQYF.

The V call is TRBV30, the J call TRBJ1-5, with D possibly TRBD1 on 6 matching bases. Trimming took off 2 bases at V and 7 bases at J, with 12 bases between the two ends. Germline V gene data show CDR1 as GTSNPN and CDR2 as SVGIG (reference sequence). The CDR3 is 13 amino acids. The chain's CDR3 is CAWSRGAEQPQHF. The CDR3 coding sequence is TGTGCCTGGAGTCGGGGGGCTGAACAGCCCCAGCATTTT.

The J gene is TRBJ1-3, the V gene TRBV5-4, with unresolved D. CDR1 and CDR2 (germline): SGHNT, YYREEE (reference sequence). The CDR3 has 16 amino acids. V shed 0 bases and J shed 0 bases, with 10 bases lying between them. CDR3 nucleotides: TGTGCCAGCAGCTTGGATCAGGCCAGCTCTGGAAACACCATATATTTT. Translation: CASSLDQASSGNTIYF.

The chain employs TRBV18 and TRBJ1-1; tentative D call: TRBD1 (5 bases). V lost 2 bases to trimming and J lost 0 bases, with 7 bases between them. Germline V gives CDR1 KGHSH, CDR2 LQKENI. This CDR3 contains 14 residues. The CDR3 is CASSPKDMNTEAFF. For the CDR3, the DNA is TGTGCCAGCTCACCAAAGGACATGAACACTGAAGCTTTCTTT. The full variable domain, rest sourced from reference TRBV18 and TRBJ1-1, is NAGVMQNPRHLVRRRGQEARLRCSPMKGHSHVYWYRQLPEEGLKFMVYLQKENIIDESGMPKERFSAEFPKEGPSILRIQQVVRGDSAAYFCASSPKDMNTEAFFGQGTRLTVV.

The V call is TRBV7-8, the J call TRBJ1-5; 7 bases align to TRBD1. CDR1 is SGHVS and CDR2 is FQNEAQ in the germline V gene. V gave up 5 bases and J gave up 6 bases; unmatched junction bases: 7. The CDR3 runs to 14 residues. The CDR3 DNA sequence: TGTGCCAGCAGCCAGACAGGGATGAGTCAGCCCCAGCATTTT. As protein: CASSQTGMSQPQHF.

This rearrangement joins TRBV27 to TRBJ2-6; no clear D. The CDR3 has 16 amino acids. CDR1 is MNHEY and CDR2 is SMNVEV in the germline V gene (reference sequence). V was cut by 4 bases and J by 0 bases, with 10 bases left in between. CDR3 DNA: TGTGCCAGCAGTTCCCACCTAAGCTCTGGGGCCAACGTCCTGACTTTC. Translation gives CASSSHLSSGANVLTF.

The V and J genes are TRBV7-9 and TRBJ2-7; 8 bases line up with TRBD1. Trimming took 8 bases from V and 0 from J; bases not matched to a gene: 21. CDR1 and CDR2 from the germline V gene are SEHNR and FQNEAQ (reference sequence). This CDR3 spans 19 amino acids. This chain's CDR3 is CASRPLTPKKTGASYEQYF. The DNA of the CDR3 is TGTGCCAGCCGTCCCCTTACACCCAAAAAGACAGGGGCCTCCTACGAGCAGTACTTC.

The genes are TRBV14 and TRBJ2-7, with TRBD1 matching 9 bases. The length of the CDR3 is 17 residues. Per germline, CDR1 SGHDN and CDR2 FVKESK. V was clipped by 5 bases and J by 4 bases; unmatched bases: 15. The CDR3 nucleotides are TGTGCCAGCAGCAAGGGACAGGGACCTGGGGGCATATACGAGCAGTACTTC. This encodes CASSKGQGPGGIYEQYF.

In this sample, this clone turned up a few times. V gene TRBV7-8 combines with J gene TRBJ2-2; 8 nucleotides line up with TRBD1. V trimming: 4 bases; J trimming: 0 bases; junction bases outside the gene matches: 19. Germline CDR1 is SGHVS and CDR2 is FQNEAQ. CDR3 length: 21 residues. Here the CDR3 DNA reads TGTGCCAGCAGCTCGAACCCTCGCCGGGACAGGATAAACGCGAACACCGGGGAGCTGTTTTTT. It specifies CASSSNPRRDRINANTGELFF.

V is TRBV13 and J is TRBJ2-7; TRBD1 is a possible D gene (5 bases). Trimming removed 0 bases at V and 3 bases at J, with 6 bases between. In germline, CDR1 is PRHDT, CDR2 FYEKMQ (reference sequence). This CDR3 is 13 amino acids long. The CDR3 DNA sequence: TGTGCCAGCAGCTTAGGGACAGACTACGAGCAGTACTTC. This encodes CASSLGTDYEQYF.

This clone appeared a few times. CDR3 in amino acids: CAWSALPGQSLSGNTIYF. The CDR3 bases are TGTGCCTGGAGTGCTTTACCCGGACAATCCCTCTCTGGAAACACCATATATTTT. V usage is TRBV30 and J usage is TRBJ1-3, with a tentative D call TRBD1 (5 bases). The CDR3 runs to 18 residues. Per germline, CDR1 GTSNPN and CDR2 SVGIG (reference sequence). Trimming left V 1 base short and J 0 bases short, with 19 bases between.

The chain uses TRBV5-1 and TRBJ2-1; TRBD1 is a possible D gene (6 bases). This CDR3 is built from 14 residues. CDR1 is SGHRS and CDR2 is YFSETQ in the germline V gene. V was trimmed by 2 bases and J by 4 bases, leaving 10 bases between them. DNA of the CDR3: TGCGCCAGCAGCTTACAGGGTTTGTACAATGAGCAGTTCTTC. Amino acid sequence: CASSLQGLYNEQFF. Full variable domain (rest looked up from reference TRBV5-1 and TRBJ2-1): KAGVTQTPRYLIKTRGQQVTLSCSPISGHRSVSWYQQTPGQGLQFLFEYFSETQRNKGNFPGRFSGRQFSNSRSEMNVSTLELGDSALYLCASSLQGLYNEQFFGPGTRLTVL.

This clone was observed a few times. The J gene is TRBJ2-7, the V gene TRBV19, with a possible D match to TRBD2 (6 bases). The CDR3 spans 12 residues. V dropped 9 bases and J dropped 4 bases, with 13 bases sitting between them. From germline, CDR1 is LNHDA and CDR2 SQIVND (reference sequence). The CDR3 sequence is CASAGSLYEQYF. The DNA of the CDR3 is TGTGCCAGCGCCGGGAGCCTTTACGAGCAGTACTTC. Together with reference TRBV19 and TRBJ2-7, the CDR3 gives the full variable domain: DGGITQSPKYLFRKEGQNVTLSCEQNLNHDAMYWYRQDPGQGLRLIYYSQIVNDFQKGDIAEGYSVSREKKESFPLTVTSAQKNPTAFYLCASAGSLYEQYFGPGTRLTVT.

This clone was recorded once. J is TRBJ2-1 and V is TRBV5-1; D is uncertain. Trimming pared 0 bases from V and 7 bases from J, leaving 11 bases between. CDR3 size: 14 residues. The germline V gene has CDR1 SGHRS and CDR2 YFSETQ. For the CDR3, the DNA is TGCGCCAGCAGCTTGGAGGTAGCTGCGAATGAGCAGTTCTTC. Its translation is CASSLEVAANEQFF.

CDR3 residues: CASSLLGLEVDTQYF. Here the CDR3 DNA reads TGTGCCAGCAGCTTATTGGGACTAGAAGTAGATACGCAGTATTTT. V and J are TRBV7-3 and TRBJ2-3, with 8 bases aligning to TRBD2. J was trimmed by 5 bases and V by 2 bases; bases with no gene match: 6. Germline values: CDR1 SGHTA, CDR2 FQGTGA. CDR3 length: 15 residues.

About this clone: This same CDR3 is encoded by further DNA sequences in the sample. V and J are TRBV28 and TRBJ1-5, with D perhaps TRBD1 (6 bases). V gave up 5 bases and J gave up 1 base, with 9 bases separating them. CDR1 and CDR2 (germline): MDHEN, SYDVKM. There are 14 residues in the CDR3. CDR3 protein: CASSLTGSNQPQHF. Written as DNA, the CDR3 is TGTGCCAGCAGTCTAACAGGGAGCAATCAGCCCCAGCATTTT.

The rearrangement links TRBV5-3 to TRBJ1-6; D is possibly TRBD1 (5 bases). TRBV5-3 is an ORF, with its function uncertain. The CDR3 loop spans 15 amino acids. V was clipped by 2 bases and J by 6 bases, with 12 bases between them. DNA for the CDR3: TGTGCCAGAAGCTTCCGGGACTGCTTTAATTCACCCCTCCACTTT. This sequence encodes CARSFRDCFNSPLHF.

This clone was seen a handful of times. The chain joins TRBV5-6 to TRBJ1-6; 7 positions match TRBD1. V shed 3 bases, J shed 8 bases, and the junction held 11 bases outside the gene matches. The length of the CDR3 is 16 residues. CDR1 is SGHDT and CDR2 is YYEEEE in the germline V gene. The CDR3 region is CASSWRMTGNYSPLHF. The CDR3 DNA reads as TGTGCCAGCAGCTGGAGAATGACAGGGAATTATTCACCCCTCCACTTT.

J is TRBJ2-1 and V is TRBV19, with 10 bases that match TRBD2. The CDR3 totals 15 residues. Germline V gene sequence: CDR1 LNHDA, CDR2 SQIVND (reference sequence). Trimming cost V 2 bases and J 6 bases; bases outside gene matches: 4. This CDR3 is CASSIYLAGANEQFF. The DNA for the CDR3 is TGTGCCAGTAGTATATATCTAGCGGGGGCCAATGAGCAGTTCTTC.

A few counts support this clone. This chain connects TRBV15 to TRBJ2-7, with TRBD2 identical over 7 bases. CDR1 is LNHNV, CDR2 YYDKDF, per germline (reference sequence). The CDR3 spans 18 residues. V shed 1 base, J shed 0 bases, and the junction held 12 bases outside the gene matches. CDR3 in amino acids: CATSRVLGASGTSYEQYF. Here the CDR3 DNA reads TGTGCCACCAGCAGAGTACTTGGGGCTAGCGGCACCTCCTACGAGCAGTACTTC.

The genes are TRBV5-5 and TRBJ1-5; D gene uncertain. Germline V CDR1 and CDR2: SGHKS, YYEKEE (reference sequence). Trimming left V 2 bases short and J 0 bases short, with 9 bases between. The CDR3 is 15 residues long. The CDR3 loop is CASSFNSYSNQPQHF. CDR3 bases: TGTGCCAGCAGCTTTAACAGTTATAGCAATCAGCCCCAGCATTTT.

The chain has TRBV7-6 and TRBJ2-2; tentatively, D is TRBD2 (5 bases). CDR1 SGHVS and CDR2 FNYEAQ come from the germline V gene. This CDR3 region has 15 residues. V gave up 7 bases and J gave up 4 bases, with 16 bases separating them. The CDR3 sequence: CASTYTERGTGELFF. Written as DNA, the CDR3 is TGTGCCAGCACCTACACCGAACGGGGCACCGGGGAGCTGTTTTTT.

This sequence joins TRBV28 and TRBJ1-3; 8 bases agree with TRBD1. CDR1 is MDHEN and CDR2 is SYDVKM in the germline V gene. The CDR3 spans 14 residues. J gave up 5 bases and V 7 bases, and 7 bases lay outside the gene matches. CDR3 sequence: CASTTSGGRNTIYF. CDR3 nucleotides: TGTGCCAGCACCACTTCAGGGGGCCGAAACACCATATATTTT. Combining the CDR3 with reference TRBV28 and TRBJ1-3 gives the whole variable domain DVKVTQSSRYLVKRTGEKVFLECVQDMDHENMFWYRQDPGLGLRLIYFSYDVKMKEKGDIPEGYSVSREKKERFSLILESASTNQTSMYLCASTTSGGRNTIYFGEGSWLTVV.

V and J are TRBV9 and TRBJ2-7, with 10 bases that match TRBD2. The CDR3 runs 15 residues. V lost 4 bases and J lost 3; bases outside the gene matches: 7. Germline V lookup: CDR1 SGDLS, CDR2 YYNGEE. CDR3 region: CASSTKAGGVYEQYF. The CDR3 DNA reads TGTGCCAGCAGCACAAAAGCGGGAGGGGTCTACGAGCAGTACTTC.